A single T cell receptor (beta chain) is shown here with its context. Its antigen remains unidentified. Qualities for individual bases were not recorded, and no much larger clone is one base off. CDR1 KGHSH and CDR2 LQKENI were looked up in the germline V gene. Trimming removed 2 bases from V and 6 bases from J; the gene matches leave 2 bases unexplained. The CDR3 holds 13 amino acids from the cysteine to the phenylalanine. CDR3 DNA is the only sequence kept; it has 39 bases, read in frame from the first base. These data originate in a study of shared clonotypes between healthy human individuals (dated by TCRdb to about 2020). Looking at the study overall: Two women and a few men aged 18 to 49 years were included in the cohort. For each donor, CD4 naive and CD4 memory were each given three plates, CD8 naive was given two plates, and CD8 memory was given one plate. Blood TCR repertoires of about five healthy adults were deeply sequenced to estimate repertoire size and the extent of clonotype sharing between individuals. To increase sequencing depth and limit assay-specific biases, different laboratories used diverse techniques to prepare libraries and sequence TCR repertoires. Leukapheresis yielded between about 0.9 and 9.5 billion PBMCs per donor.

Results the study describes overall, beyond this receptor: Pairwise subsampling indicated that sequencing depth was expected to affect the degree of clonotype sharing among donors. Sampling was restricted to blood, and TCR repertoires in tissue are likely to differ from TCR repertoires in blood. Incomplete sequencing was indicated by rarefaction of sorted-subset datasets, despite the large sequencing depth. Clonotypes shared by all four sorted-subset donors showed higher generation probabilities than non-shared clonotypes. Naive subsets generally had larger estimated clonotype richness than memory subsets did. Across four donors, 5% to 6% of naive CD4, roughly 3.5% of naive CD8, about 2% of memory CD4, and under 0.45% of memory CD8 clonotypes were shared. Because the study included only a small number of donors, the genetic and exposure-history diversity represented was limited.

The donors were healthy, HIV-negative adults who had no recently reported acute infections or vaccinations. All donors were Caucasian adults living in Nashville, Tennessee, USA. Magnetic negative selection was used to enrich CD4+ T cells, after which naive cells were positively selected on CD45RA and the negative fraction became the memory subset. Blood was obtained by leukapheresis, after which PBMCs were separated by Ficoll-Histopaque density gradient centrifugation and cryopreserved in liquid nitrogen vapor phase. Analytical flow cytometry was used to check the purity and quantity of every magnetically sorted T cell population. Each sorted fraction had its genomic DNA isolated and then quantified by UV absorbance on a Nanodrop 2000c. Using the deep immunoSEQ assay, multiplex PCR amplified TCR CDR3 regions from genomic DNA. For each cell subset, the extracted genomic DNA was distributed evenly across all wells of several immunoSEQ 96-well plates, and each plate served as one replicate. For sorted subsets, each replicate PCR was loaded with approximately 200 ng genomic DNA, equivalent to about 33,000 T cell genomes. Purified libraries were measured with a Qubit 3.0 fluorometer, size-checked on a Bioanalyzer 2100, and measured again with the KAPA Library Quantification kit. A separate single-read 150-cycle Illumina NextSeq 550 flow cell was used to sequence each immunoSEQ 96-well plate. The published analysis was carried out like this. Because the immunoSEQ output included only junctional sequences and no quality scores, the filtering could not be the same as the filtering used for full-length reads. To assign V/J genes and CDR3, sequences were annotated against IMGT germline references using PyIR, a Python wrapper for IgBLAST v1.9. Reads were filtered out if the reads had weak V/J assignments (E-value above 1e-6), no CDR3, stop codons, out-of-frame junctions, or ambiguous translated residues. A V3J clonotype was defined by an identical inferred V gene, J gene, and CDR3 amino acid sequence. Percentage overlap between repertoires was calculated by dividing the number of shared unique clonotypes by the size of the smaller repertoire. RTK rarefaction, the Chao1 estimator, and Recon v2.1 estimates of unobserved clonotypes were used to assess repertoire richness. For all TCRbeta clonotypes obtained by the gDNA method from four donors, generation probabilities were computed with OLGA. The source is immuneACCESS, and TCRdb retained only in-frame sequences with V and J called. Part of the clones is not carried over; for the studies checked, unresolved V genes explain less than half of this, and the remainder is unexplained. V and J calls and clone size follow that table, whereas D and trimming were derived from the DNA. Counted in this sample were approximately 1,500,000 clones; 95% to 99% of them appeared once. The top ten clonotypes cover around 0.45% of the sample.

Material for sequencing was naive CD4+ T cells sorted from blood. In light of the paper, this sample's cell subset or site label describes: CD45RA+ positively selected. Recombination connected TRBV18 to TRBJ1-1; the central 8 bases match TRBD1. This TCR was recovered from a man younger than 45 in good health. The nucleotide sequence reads TGTGCCAGCTCACCAAACAGGGGGGCTGAAGCTTTCTTT. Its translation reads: CASSPNRGAEAFF. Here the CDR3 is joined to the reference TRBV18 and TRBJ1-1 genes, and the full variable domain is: NAGVMQNPRHLVRRRGQEARLRCSPMKGHSHVYWYRQLPEEGLKFMVYLQKENIIDESGMPKERFSAEFPKEGPSILRIQQVVRGDSAAYFCASSPNRGAEAFFGQGTRLTVV.